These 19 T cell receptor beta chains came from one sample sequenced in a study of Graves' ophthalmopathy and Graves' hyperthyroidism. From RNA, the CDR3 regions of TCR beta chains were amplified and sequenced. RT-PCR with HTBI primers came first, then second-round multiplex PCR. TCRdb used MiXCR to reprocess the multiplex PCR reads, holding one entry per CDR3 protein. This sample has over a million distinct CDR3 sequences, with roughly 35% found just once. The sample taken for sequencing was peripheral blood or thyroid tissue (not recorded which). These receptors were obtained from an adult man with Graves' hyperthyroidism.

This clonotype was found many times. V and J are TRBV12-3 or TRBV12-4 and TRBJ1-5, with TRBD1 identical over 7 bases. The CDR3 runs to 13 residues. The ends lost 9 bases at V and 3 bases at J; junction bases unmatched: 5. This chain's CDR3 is CASSGTDNQPQHF. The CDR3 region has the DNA TGTGCCAGTTCGGGGACAGACAATCAGCCCCAGCATTTT.

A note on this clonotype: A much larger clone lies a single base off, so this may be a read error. The CDR3 nucleotides read TGTGCCAGTAAATCAGCTAATAGCAATCAGCCCCAGCATTTT. It is translated as CASKSANSNQPQHF. The chain couples TRBV19 to TRBJ1-5; no firm D call. V gave up 7 bases and J gave up 0 bases, with 10 bases separating them. The germline gives CDR1 LNHDA, CDR2 SQIVND (reference sequence). The CDR3 is 14 amino acids.

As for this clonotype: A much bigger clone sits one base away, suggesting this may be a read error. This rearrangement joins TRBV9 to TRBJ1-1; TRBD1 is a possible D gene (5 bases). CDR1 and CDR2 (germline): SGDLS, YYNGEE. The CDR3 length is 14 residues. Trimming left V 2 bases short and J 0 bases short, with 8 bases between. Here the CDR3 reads CASSVTELNTEAFF. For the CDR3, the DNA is TGTGCCAGCAGCGTGACAGAATTGAACACTGAAGCTTTCTTT.

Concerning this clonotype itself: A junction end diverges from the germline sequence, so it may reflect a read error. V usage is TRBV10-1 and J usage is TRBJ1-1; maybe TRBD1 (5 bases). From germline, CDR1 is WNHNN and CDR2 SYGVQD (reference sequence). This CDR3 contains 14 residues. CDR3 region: CAISEMEGVSEAFF. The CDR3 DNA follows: TGTGCCATCAGTGAGATGGAAGGGGTGAGTGAAGCTTTCTTT.

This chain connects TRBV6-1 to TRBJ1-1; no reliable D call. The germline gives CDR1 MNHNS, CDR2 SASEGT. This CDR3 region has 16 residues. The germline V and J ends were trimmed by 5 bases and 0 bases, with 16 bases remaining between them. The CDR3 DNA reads TGTGCCAGCAGTTACTCCACCCGGTCCTTGAACACTGAAGCTTTCTTT. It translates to CASSYSTRSLNTEAFF.

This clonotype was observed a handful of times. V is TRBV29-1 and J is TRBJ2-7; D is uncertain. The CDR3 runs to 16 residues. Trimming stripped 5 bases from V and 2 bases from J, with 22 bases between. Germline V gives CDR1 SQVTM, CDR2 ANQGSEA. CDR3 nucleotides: TGCAGCGTTCGAATGGGCCAAACGAAACCCACCTACGAGCAGTACTTC. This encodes CSVRMGQTKPTYEQYF.

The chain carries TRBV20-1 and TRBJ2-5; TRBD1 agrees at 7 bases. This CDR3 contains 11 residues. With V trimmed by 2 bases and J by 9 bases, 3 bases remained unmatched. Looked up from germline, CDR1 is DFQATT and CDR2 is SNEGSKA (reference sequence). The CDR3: CSARRTGAQYF. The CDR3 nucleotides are TGCAGTGCTAGAAGAACAGGGGCCCAGTACTTC.

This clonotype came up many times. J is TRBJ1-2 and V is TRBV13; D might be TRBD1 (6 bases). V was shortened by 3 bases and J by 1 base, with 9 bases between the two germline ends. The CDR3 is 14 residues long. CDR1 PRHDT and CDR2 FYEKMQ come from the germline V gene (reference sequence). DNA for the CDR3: TGTGCCAGCAGCTTCGAAGGGGGTAACTATGGCTACACCTTC. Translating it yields CASSFEGGNYGYTF.

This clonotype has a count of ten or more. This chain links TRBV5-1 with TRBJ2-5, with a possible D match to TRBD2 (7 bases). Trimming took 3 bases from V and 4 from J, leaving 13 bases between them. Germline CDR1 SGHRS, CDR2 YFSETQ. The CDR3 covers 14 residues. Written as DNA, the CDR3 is TGCGCCAGCAGCTCCTCGGGGGGCGCAGAGACCCAGTACTTC. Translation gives CASSSSGGAETQYF.

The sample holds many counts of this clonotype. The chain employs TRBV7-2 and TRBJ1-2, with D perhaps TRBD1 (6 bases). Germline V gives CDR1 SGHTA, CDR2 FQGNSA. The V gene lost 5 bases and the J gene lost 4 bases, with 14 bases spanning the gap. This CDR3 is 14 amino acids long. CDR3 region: CASSRNREVYGYTF. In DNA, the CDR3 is TGTGCCAGCAGCAGAAACAGGGAGGTCTATGGCTACACCTTC.

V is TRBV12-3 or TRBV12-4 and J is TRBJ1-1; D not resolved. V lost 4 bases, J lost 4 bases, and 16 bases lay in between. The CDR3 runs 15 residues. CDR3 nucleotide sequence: TGTGCCAGCAGTTACCCTTCCTTGCGGGGCACTGAAGCTTTCTTT. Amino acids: CASSYPSLRGTEAFF.

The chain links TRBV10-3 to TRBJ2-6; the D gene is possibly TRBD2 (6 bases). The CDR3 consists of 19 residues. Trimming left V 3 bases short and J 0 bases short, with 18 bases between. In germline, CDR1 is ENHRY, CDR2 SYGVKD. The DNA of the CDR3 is TGTGCCATCAGTGACGGAAAAGCGGGTACCCTCTCTGGGGCCAACGTCCTGACTTTC. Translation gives CAISDGKAGTLSGANVLTF.

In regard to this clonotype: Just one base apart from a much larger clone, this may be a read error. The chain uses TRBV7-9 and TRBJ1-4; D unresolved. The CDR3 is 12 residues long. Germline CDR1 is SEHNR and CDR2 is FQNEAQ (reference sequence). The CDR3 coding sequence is TGTGCCAGAAGCTTTTCAAGGGAAAAACTGTTTTTT. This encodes CARSFSREKLFF.

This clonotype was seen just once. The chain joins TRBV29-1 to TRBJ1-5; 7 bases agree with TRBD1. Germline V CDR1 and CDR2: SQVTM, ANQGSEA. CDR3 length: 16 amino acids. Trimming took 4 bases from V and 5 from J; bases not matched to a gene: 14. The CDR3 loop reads CSVGTGQGGHDQPQHF. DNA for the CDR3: TGCAGCGTTGGGACCGGGCAGGGGGGTCACGATCAGCCCCAGCATTTT.

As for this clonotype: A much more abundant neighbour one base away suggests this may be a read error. Here the CDR3 reads CASRDRDRGQTQYF. In DNA, the CDR3 is TGTGCCAGCAGGGACCGGGACAGGGGTCAGACCCAGTACTTC. The gene calls are TRBV12-3 or TRBV12-4 and TRBJ2-5; 10 positions match TRBD1. J lost 6 bases, V lost 6 bases, and 7 bases had no gene match. The CDR3 extends over 14 amino acids.

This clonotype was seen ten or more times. The CDR3 DNA reads TGTGCCAGCAGCTTAAGCGGGACGCATTCACCCCTCCACTTT. Protein product: CASSLSGTHSPLHF. The chain has TRBV7-2 and TRBJ1-6; D may be TRBD1 (5 bases). From germline, CDR1 is SGHTA and CDR2 FQGNSA. The ends were cut back, 2 bases at V and 8 bases at J, with 10 bases in the middle. CDR3 length: 14 residues.

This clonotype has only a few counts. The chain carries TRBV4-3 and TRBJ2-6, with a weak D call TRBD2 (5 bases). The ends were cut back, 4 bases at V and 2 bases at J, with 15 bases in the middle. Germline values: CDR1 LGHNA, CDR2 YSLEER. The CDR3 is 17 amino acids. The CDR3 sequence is CASSRNARATGANVLTF. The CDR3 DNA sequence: TGCGCCAGCAGCCGCAACGCGAGGGCCACTGGGGCCAACGTCCTGACTTTC.

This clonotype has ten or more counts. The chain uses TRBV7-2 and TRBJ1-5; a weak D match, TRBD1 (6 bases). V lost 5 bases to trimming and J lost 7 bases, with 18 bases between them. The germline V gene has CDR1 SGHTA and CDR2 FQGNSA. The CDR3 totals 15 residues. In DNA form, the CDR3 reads TGTGCCAGCAGCCAACAGGGCTCTGCGGGGCAGCCCCAGCATTTT. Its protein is CASSQQGSAGQPQHF.

The CDR3 region is CASSDDRDTGNTIYF. In DNA form, the CDR3 reads TGCGCCAGCAGTGACGACAGGGATACTGGAAACACCATATATTTT. This chain connects TRBV10-2 to TRBJ1-3; 7 nucleotides agree with TRBD1. V shed 3 bases, J shed 2 bases, and the junction held 4 bases outside the gene matches. CDR3 length: 15 residues. The germline V gene has CDR1 WSHSY and CDR2 SAAADI.